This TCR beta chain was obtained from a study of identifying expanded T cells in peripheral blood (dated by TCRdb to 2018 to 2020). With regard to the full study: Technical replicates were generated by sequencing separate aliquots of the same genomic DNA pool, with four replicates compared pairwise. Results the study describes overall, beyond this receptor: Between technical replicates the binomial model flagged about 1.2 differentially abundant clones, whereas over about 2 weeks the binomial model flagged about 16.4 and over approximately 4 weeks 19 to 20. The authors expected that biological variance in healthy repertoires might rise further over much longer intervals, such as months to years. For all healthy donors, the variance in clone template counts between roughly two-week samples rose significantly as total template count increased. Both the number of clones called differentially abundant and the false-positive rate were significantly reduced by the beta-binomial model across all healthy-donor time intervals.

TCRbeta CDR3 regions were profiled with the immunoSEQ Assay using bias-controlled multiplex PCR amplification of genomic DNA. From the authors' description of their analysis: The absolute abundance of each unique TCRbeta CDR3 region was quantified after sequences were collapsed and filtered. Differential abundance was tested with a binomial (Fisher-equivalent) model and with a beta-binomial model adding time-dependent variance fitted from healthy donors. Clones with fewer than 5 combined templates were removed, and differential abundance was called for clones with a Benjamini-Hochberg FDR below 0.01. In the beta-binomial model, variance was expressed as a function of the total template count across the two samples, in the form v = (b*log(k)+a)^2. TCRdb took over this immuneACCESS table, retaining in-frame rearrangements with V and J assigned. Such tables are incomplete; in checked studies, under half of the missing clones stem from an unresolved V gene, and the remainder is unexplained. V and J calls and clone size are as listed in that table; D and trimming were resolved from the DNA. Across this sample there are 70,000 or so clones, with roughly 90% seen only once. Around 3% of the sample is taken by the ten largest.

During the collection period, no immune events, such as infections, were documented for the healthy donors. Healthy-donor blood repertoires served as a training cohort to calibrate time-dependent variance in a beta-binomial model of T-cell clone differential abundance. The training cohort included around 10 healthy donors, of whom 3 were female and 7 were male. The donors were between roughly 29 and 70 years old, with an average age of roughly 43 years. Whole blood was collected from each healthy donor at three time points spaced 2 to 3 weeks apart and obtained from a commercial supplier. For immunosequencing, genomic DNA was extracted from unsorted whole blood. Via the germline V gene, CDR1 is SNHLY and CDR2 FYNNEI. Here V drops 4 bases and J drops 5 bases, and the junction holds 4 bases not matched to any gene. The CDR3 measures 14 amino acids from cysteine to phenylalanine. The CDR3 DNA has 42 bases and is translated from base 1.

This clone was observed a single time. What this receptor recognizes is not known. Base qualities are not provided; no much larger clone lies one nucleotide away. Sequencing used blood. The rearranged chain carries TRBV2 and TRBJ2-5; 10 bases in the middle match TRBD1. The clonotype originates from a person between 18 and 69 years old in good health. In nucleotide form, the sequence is TGTGCCAGCAGTGGGGACAGGGGAAGGGAGACCCAGTACTTC. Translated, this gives CASSGDRGRETQYF.